This record covers a single T cell receptor (beta chain). Its antigen remains unknown. Germline CDR1 is SGHTA and CDR2 is FQGNSA. The length of the CDR3 is 14 residues. Between the trimmed V and J ends, which lost 0 bases and 7 bases, there was a span of 11 bases. The sample originates from a study of blood T cells in healthy people across ages. Study-wide results and limits: Higher diversity and more naive CD4+ cells were features of long-lived donors, compared to aged donors.

Alongside a J-beta primer mix, a sample-barcoded 5' primer served in a second PCR lasting roughly 7 to 11 cycles. TCRdb reprocessed the 5' RACE reads with MiXCR, giving one entry per CDR3 protein. The sample yields about 580,000 distinct CDR3 sequences, around 48% seen once. Sequencing was carried out using blood. The receptor was isolated from an elderly man in good health. The V call is TRBV7-2, the J call TRBJ2-3; D is possibly TRBD2 (6 bases). The CDR3 spells CASSLASGMNTQYF. CDR3 in DNA: TGTGCCAGCAGCTTAGCTAGCGGAATGAATACGCAGTATTTT.